This record concerns one T cell receptor beta chain sequence. Its target antigen remains unknown. No quality values exist for individual bases; no much larger clone is one base distant. In the germline V gene, CDR1 corresponds to LGHNA and CDR2 to YSLEER. Unmatched junction bases come to 4, with V trimmed by 1 base and J by 1 base. The CDR3 measures 17 amino acids from cysteine to phenylalanine. Solely the CDR3 DNA is kept, with 51 bases framed from the first base. The library was prepared using the immunoSEQ multiplex PCR assay. TCRdb provides this immuneACCESS table in a form limited to in-frame rearrangements. Some clones are lacking; in checked studies, under half of them reflect an unresolved V gene, and why the rest are absent is not known. This sample lists 15,000 to 17,000 clones; approximately 80% were detected once. About a sixth of the sample is taken by the ten largest. This sample is drawn from a study of T cell changes during pregnancy in multiple sclerosis (dated by TCRdb to about 2019). For context, the study as a whole: The study looked at changes in the T cell repertoire across pregnancy in women with multiple sclerosis.

The receptor was isolated from a female donor in good health, enrolled as a control in a pregnancy study. The rearranged chain carries TRBV4-3 and TRBJ2-3; 11 of the junction bases match TRBD2. The sequencing used CD8+ T cells from peripheral blood mononuclear cells, collected after pregnancy. The sequence in DNA is TGCGCCAGCAGCCAAGGGCTAGCGGGGGGTGGCACAGATACGCAGTATTTT. This gives the protein CASSQGLAGGGTDTQYF.